The 25 T cell receptor beta chains presented below share a single source sample, sequenced in a study of T cell clones after liver transplantation. Generated by immunoSEQ multiplex PCR, the TCRdb table keeps only in-frame clones and is missing some. The profile shows tens of thousands of clones, 60% to 80% of them singletons. Material: CD4+ T cells from blood, obtained at the 22-month timepoint. Receptors were obtained from a human patient who received a liver transplant. Some of the T cells might come from the graft donor.

The rearrangement links TRBV4-1 to TRBJ2-7; D possibly corresponds to TRBD1 (5 bases). CDR3 length equals 14 residues. In germline, CDR1 is MGHRA, CDR2 YSYEKL. V dropped 0 bases and J dropped 7 bases, with 13 bases sitting between them. CDR3 in DNA: TGCGCCAGCAGCCAAGATCAAGGGGCACGAGAGCAGTACTTC. Its protein is CASSQDQGAREQYF.

This clone is a singleton in its sample. The chain carries TRBV28 and TRBJ1-6; 8 bases map to TRBD1. The CDR3 runs 15 residues. Per germline, CDR1 MDHEN and CDR2 SYDVKM. J was trimmed by 6 bases and V by 7 bases; bases with no gene match: 8. The CDR3: CASIIQGGGNSPLHF. The CDR3 bases are TGTGCCAGCATCATACAGGGGGGTGGTAATTCACCCCTCCACTTT.

The chain joins TRBV5-1 to TRBJ2-1; perhaps D is TRBD1 or TRBD2 (5 bases each). The V gene's germline CDR1 is SGHRS and CDR2 YFSETQ. The CDR3 totals 13 residues. The V end lost 2 bases, the J end lost 8 bases, and 11 bases lay between the germline ends. CDR3 residues: CASSFGRGDEQFF. CDR3 coding DNA: TGCGCCAGCAGCTTTGGCCGGGGCGATGAGCAGTTCTTC.

This clone was seen only once. The gene calls are TRBV6-6 and TRBJ2-7, with D unresolved. The CDR3 runs 13 residues. CDR1 and CDR2 (germline): MNHNY, SVGAGI (reference sequence). Trimming removed 4 bases at V and 3 bases at J, with 10 bases between. The DNA for the CDR3 is TGTGCCAGCAGTTTGGGTAGATACTACGAGCAGTACTTC. It yields the protein CASSLGRYYEQYF.

In its sample, this clone was seen a few times. V usage is TRBV7-8 and J usage is TRBJ2-5, with a weak D call TRBD2 (6 bases). The germline V gene encodes CDR1 SGHVS and CDR2 FQNEAQ. V was shortened by 5 bases and J by 5 bases, with 15 bases between the two germline ends. The CDR3 is made up of 14 amino acids. As DNA, the CDR3 is TGTGCCAGCAGCGAAGGACGGGGGTTGGAGACCCAGTACTTC. This encodes CASSEGRGLETQYF. The full variable domain, rest sourced from reference TRBV7-8 and TRBJ2-5, is GAGVSQSPRYKVAKRGQDVALRCDPISGHVSLFWYQQALGQGPEFLTYFQNEAQLDKSGLPSDRFFAERPEGSVSTLKIQRTQQEDSAVYLCASSEGRGLETQYFGPGTRLLVL.

This clone was seen only a few times. This chain joins TRBV28 and TRBJ1-2, with D possibly being TRBD1 (5 bases). Trimming cost V 2 bases and J 7 bases, with 14 bases left between them. The length of the CDR3 is 14 residues. Germline V lookup: CDR1 MDHEN, CDR2 SYDVKM. The CDR3, as DNA: TGTGCCAGCAGTTTAGAAGGGGTTGGCCGTGGCTACACCTTC. The encoded protein is CASSLEGVGRGYTF.

The rearrangement uses TRBV11-3 and TRBJ2-3, with 9 bases matching TRBD2. Germline CDR1 SGHNT, CDR2 YENEEA. J was trimmed by 2 bases and V by 0 bases; bases with no gene match: 6. This CDR3 region has 17 residues. The CDR3, as DNA: TGTGCCAGCAGCTTAGAAAAAGGCGGGGGGGCCACAGATACGCAGTATTTT. Residues: CASSLEKGGGATDTQYF.

The J gene is TRBJ2-7, the V gene TRBV25-1; TRBD1 matches at 7 bases. The germline V gene encodes CDR1 MGHDK and CDR2 SYGVNS. Losses at the gene ends were 5 bases for V and 4 bases for J; bases not matched to a gene: 5. The CDR3 has 13 amino acids. CDR3 nucleotide sequence: TGTGCCAGCAGTCGGCAGGGGGTTTACGAGCAGTACTTC. Translation: CASSRQGVYEQYF.

The V call is TRBV27, the J call TRBJ2-6; TRBD1 matches 8 bases. The germline V gene encodes CDR1 MNHEY and CDR2 SMNVEV (reference sequence). V shed 5 bases, J shed 0 bases, and the junction held 3 bases outside the gene matches. CDR3 length: 16 residues. CDR3 sequence: CASSRDRGSGANVLTF. In DNA, the CDR3 is TGTGCCAGCAGTAGAGACAGGGGCTCTGGGGCCAACGTCCTGACTTTC.

V and J are TRBV19 and TRBJ2-2; 8 bases align to TRBD1. The V gene end was trimmed by 5 bases and the J gene end by 5 bases; junction bases not matched to a gene: 7. Germline CDR1 reads LNHDA; CDR2 reads SQIVND (reference sequence). The CDR3 is 15 residues long. The CDR3 nucleotides read TGTGCCAGTAGTTCGGCAGGGGGCTGGACCGGGGAGCTGTTTTTT. Residues: CASSSAGGWTGELFF. The full variable domain, completed using reference TRBV19 and TRBJ2-2, is DGGITQSPKYLFRKEGQNVTLSCEQNLNHDAMYWYRQDPGQGLRLIYYSQIVNDFQKGDIAEGYSVSREKKESFPLTVTSAQKNPTAFYLCASSSAGGWTGELFFGEGSRLTVL.

The chain links TRBV9 to TRBJ2-5; the D call may be TRBD1 or TRBD2 (5 bases each). Trimming shortened V by 5 bases and J by 5 bases, and 13 bases separated the two germline ends. The CDR3 runs to 13 residues. Germline V gene lookup returns CDR1 SGDLS and CDR2 YYNGEE. The CDR3 DNA sequence: TGTGCCAGCAGTCGGGACGGACTGGAGACCCAGTACTTC. This translates into CASSRDGLETQYF.

This clone was counted a few times. The rearrangement links TRBV18 to TRBJ2-7; TRBD1 matches 9 bases. This CDR3 has 15 amino acids. V lost 4 bases, J lost 2 bases, and 6 bases stayed unmatched. CDR1 is KGHSH and CDR2 is LQKENI in the germline V gene. CDR3: CASSLGQGRTYEQYF. The CDR3 coding sequence is TGTGCCAGCTCACTAGGACAGGGGAGAACCTACGAGCAGTACTTC.

The rearrangement joins TRBV7-3 to TRBJ1-6, with D maybe TRBD1 (5 bases). This CDR3 contains 14 residues. V shed 2 bases and J shed 6 bases, with 8 bases lying between them. Germline V gene data show CDR1 as SGHTA and CDR2 as FQGTGA. The CDR3 loop reads CASSLARANSPLHF. For the CDR3, the DNA is TGTGCCAGCAGCTTAGCCAGGGCTAATTCACCCCTCCACTTT.

This chain uses TRBV19 with TRBJ2-4; D is ambiguous. This CDR3 has 11 amino acids. Germline CDR1 LNHDA, CDR2 SQIVND (reference sequence). The ends were cut back, 0 bases at V and 8 bases at J, with 2 bases in the middle. In DNA form, the CDR3 reads TGTGCCAGTAGTATAGAGGACATTCAGTACTTC. Its translation is CASSIEDIQYF.

This chain joins TRBV2 and TRBJ2-2; tentatively, D is TRBD1 or TRBD2 (5 bases each). CDR3 length: 14 residues. V dropped 6 bases and J dropped 5 bases, with 13 bases sitting between them. Germline-derived CDR1 and CDR2 are SNHLY and FYNNEI. The CDR3 reads CASRRAPGTGELFF. CDR3 sequence (DNA): TGTGCCAGCAGGCGGGCCCCAGGGACCGGGGAGCTGTTTTTT.

This clone has just a few counts. The chain employs TRBV6-1 and TRBJ2-1; D is perhaps TRBD2 (6 bases). V was clipped by 10 bases and J by 0 bases, with 10 bases between them. Per germline, CDR1 MNHNS and CDR2 SASEGT. This CDR3 comprises 13 residues. CDR3 sequence: CATAGTSYNEQFF. DNA for the CDR3: TGTGCCACCGCGGGGACCTCCTACAATGAGCAGTTCTTC.

This clone was counted only a few times. This sequence joins TRBV19 and TRBJ2-1; TRBD1 matches 8 bases. J was trimmed by 9 bases and V by 3 bases; bases with no gene match: 10. This CDR3 is 15 amino acids long. Germline V gene data show CDR1 as LNHDA and CDR2 as SQIVND (reference sequence). In DNA, the CDR3 is TGTGCCAGTAGTATCCAGGGGGCGGGAAGGTCTGAGCAGTTCTTC. Amino acids: CASSIQGAGRSEQFF.

As DNA, the CDR3 is TGTGCCAGCAGCTTGCCTTCCAACACGGATGGCTACACCTTC. Its translation is CASSLPSNTDGYTF. V usage is TRBV7-2 and J usage is TRBJ1-2; D remains ambiguous. V gave up 3 bases and J gave up 6 bases, with 14 bases separating them. The V gene's germline CDR1 is SGHTA and CDR2 FQGNSA. The CDR3 extends over 14 amino acids.

The rearrangement links TRBV18 to TRBJ1-1; D is unresolved. Germline V gives CDR1 KGHSH, CDR2 LQKENI. This CDR3 spans 13 amino acids. Trimming cost V 8 bases and J 1 base, with 11 bases left between them. CDR3 nucleotide sequence: TGTGCCAGCGAAACACAGCAGAACACTGAAGCTTTCTTT. Translation gives CASETQQNTEAFF.

V and J are TRBV6-5 and TRBJ1-6, with 8 nucleotides matching TRBD1. The CDR3 covers 15 residues. With V trimmed by 5 bases and J by 14 bases, 14 bases remained unmatched. Germline lookup yields CDR1 MNHEY and CDR2 SVGAGI. This CDR3 is CASSRDGQGRAALHF. As DNA, the CDR3 is TGTGCCAGCAGTCGAGATGGACAGGGAAGGGCAGCCCTCCACTTT.

This chain links TRBV9 with TRBJ1-6, with D possibly TRBD1 on 6 matching bases. CDR1 SGDLS and CDR2 YYNGEE come from the germline V gene. There are 13 residues in the CDR3. V was cut by 7 bases and J by 5 bases, with 10 bases left in between. In DNA, the CDR3 is TGTGCCAGCGGACAGACCAATAATTCACCCCTCCACTTT. Protein: CASGQTNNSPLHF.

This clone showed up many times. The rearrangement links TRBV19 to TRBJ2-7; no definite D call. Looked up from germline, CDR1 is LNHDA and CDR2 is SQIVND (reference sequence). CDR3 length equals 12 residues. Deletions cut 6 bases from V and 3 bases from J, with 9 bases between. The CDR3 nucleotides read TGTGCCAGTAGCCGCGGCTACTACGAGCAGTACTTC. This gives the protein CASSRGYYEQYF.

In DNA form, the CDR3 reads TGTGCCAGCAGCACAAACGGACAGGGAGACTACGAGCAGTACTTC. Residues: CASSTNGQGDYEQYF. The V gene is TRBV7-3, the J gene TRBJ2-7, with 8 positions matching TRBD1. The CDR3 consists of 15 residues. Looked up from germline, CDR1 is SGHTA and CDR2 is FQGTGA. V trimming: 5 bases; J trimming: 3 bases; junction bases outside the gene matches: 9.

The chain combines TRBV27 with TRBJ2-7; the match to TRBD2 covers 7 bases. Germline V gene sequence: CDR1 MNHEY, CDR2 SMNVEV (reference sequence). This CDR3 comprises 14 residues. V gave up 5 bases and J gave up 1 base; unmatched junction bases: 5. Here the CDR3 DNA reads TGTGCCAGCAGTCCGCTCGGGGGGTCCTACGAGCAGTACTTC. It is translated as CASSPLGGSYEQYF.

This clone was recorded once. This sequence joins TRBV28 and TRBJ1-1; D gene unclear. Germline CDR1 reads MDHEN; CDR2 reads SYDVKM. CDR3 length equals 11 residues. Trimming took off 2 bases at V and 8 bases at J, with 6 bases between the two ends. The CDR3 DNA reads TGTGCCAGCAGTTTAGGGTGGGAAGCTTTCTTT. Protein product: CASSLGWEAFF.